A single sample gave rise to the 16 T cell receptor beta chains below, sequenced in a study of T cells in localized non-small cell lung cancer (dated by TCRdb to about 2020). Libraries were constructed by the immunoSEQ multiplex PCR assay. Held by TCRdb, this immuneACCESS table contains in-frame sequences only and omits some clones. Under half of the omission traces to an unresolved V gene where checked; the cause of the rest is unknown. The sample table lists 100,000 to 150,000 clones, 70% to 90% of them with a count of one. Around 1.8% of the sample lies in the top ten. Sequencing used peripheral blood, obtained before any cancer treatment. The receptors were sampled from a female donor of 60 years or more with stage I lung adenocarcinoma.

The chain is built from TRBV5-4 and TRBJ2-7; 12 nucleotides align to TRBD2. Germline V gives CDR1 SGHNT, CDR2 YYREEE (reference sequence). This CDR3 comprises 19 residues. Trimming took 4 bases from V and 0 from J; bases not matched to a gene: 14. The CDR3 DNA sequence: TGTGCCAGCAGCGCGGAACCGGGACTAGCGGGCATCCTCTCCTACGAGCAGTACTTC. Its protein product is CASSAEPGLAGILSYEQYF. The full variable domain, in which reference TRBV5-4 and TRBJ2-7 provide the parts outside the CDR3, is ETGVTQSPTHLIKTRGQQVTLRCSSQSGHNTVSWYQQALGQGPQFIFQYYREEENGRGNFPPRFSGLQFPNYSSELNVNALELDDSALYLCASSAEPGLAGILSYEQYFGPGTRLTVT.

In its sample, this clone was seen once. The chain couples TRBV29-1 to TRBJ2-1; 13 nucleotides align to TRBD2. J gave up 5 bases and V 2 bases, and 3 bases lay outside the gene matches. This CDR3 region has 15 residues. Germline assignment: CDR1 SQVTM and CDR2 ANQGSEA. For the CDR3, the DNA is TGCAGCGTTGAATCCGGGACTAGCGGGAACAATGAGCAGTTCTTC. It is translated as CSVESGTSGNNEQFF.

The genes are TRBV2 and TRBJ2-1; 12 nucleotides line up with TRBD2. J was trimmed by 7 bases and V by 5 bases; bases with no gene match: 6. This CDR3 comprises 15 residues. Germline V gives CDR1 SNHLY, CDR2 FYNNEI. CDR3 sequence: CASSSRTSGMNEQFF. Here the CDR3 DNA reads TGTGCCAGCAGTTCCCGGACTAGCGGGATGAATGAGCAGTTCTTC. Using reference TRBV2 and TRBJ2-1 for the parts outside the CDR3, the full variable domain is EPEVTQTPSHQVTQMGQEVILRCVPISNHLYFYWYRQILGQKVEFLVSFYNNEISEKSEIFDDQFSVERPDGSNFTLKIRSTKLEDSAMYFCASSSRTSGMNEQFFGPGTRLTVL.

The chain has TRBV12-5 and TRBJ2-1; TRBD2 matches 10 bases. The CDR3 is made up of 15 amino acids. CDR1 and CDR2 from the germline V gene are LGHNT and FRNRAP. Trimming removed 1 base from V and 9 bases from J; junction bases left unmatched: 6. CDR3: CASGLGTSGGSEQFF. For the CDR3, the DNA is TGTGCTAGTGGTTTGGGGACTAGCGGAGGGAGTGAGCAGTTCTTC.

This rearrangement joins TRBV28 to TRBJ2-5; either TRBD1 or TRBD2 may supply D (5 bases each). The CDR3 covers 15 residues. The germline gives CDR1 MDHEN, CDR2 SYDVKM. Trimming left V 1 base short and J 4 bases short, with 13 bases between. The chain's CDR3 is CASSLFGAGRETQYF. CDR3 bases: TGTGCCAGCAGTTTATTCGGGGCCGGGCGAGAGACCCAGTACTTC.

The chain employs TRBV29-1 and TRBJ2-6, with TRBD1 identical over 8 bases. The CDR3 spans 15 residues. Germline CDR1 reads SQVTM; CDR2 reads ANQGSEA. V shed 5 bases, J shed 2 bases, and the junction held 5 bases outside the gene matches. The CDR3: CSVPGQGPGANVLTF. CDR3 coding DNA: TGCAGCGTTCCAGGACAGGGACCTGGGGCCAACGTCCTGACTTTC.

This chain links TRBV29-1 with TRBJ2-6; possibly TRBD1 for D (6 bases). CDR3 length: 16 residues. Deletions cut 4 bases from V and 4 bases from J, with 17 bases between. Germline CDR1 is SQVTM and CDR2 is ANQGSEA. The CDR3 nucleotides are TGCAGCGTTGCACAGGGCGGAGTCTCGGGGGCCAACGTCCTGACTTTC. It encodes CSVAQGGVSGANVLTF. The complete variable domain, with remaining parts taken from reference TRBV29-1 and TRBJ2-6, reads SAVISQKPSRDICQRGTSLTIQCQVDSQVTMMFWYRQQPGQSLTLIATANQGSEATYESGFVIDKFPISRPNLTFSTLTVSNMSPEDSSIYLCSVAQGGVSGANVLTFGAGSRLTVL.

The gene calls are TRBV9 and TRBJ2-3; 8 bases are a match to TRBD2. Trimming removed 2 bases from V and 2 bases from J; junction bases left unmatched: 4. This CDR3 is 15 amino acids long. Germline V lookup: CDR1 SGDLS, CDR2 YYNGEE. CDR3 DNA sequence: TGTGCCAGCAGCGTCCGAGCGGGAGACACAGATACGCAGTATTTT. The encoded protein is CASSVRAGDTDTQYF.

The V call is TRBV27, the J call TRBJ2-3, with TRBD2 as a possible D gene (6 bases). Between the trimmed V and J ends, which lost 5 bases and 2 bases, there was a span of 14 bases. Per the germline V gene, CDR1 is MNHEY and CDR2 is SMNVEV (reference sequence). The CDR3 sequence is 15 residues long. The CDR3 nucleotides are TGTGCCAGCAGTCTTCGTGGGGGGTCCACAGATACGCAGTATTTT. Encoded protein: CASSLRGGSTDTQYF.

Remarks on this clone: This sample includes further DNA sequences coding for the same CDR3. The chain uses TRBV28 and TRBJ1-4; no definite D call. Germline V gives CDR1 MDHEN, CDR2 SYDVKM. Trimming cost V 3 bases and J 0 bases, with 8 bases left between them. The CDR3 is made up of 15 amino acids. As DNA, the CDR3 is TGTGCCAGCAGTTTTCGGCAGGCAACTAATGAAAAACTGTTTTTT. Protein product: CASSFRQATNEKLFF.

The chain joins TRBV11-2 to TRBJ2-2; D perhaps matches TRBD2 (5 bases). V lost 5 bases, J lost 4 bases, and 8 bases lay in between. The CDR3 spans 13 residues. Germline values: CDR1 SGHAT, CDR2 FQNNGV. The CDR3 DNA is TGTGCCAGCAGCCCCCGGGGCACCGGGGAGCTGTTTTTT. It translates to CASSPRGTGELFF.

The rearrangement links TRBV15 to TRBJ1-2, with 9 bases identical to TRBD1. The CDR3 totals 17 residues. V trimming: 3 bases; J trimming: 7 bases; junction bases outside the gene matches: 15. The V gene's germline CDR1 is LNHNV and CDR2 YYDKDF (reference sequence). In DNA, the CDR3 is TGTGCCACCAGCAGCCCCCGCGTCGGACAGGGGTATCGTGGCTACACCTTC. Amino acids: CATSSPRVGQGYRGYTF.

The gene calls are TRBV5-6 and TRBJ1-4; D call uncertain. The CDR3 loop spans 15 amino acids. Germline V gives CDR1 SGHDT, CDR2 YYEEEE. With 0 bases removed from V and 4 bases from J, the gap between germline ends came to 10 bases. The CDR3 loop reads CASSLGPTSNEKLFF. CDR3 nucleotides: TGTGCCAGCAGCTTGGGTCCGACCAGTAATGAAAAACTGTTTTTT.

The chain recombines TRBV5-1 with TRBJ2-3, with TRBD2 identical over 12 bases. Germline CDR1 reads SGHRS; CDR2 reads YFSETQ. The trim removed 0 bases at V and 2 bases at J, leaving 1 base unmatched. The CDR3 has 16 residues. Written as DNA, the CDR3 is TGCGCCAGCAGCTTGGGACTAGCGGGGGACACAGATACGCAGTATTTT. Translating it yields CASSLGLAGDTDTQYF.

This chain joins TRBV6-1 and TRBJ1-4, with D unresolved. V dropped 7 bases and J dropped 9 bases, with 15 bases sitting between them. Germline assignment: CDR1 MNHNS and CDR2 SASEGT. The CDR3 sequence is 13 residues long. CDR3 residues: CASITDPRQKLFF. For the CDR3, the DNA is TGTGCCAGCATAACGGACCCGAGACAAAAACTGTTTTTT.

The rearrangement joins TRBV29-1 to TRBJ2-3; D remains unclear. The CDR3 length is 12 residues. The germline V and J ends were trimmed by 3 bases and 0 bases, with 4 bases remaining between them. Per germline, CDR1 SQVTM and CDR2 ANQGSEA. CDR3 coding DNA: TGCAGCGTTGAGCCGAGCACAGATACGCAGTATTTT. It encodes CSVEPSTDTQYF.